The subject of this entry is one TCR beta chain. Antigen: not known. The junction and the germline gene differ at one end; a read error may be behind it. This entry belongs to a study of post-analysis software for immune sequencing data. As for the study in general: Included among the disease courses, which were recorded for the cohort, were relapsing-remitting, secondary progressive and progressive-relapsing multiple sclerosis.

The CDR3 loop spans 16 amino acids. Germline CDR1 reads SGHTA; CDR2 reads FQGNSA. Findings and caveats of the study: Those samples that were prepared in the same batch co-clustered strongly by F measure. Patients used about 5 TRBV segments, including TRBV5-6, TRBV5-1 and TRBV20-1, more often than controls. Versus controls, multiple sclerosis patients showed significantly lower diversity (normalized Chao1).

Presence of unique molecular identifiers characterized the TCR beta cDNA libraries. When roughly 0.9 to 10 million T cells were used, they gave roughly 490,000 cDNA molecules. Each CDR3 protein is one row after TCRdb ran MiXCR on the PCR reads. The table includes hundreds of thousands of distinct CDR3 sequences, around 27% detected once. This receptor was obtained from a girl aged 5 to 17 with multiple sclerosis. Sequenced: blood. This chain links TRBV7-2 with TRBJ2-3; weak D call: TRBD2 (5 bases). The DNA for the CDR3 is TGTGCCAGCAGCTTATTTGTGGGAGCCGGCACAGATATGCAGTATTTT. Protein: CASSLFVGAGTDMQYF.